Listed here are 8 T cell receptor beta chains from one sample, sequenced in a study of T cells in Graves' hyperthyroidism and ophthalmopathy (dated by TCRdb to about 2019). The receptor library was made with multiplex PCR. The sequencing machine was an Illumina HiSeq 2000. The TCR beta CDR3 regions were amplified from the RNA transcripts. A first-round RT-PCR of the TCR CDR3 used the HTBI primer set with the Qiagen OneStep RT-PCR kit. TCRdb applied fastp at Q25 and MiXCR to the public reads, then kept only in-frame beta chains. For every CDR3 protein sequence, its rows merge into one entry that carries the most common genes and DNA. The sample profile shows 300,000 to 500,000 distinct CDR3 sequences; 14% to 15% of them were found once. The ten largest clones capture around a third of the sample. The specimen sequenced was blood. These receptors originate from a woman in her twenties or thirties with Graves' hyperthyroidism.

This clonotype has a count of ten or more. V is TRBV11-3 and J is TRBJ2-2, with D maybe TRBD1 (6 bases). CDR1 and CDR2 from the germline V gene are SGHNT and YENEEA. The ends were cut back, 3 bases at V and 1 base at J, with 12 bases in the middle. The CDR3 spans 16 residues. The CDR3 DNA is TGTGCCAGCAGCTTTACAGGGTTTGGGAACACCGGGGAGCTGTTTTTT. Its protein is CASSFTGFGNTGELFF.

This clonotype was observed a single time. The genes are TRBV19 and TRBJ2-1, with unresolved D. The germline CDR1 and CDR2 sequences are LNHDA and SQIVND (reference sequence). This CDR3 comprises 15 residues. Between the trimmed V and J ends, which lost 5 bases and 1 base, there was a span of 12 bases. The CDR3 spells CASSLPRTSYNEQFF. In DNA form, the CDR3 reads TGTGCCAGTAGTCTCCCCCGGACGTCCTACAATGAGCAGTTCTTC.

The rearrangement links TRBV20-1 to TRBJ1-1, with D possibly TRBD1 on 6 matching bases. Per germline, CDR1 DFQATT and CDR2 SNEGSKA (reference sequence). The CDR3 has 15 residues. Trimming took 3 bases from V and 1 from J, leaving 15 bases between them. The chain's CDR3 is CSASSGGAQNTEAFF. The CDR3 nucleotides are TGCAGTGCTAGTTCTGGGGGCGCGCAGAACACTGAAGCTTTCTTT.

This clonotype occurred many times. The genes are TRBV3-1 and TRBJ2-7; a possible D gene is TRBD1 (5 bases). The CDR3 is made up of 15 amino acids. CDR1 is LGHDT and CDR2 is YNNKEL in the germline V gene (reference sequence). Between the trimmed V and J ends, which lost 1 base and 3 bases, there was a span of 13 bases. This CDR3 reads CASSQGWGFIYEQYF. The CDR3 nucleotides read TGTGCCAGCAGCCAAGGGTGGGGCTTCATCTACGAGCAGTACTTC.

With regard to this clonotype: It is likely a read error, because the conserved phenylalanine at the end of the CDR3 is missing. The CDR3 loop reads CASSPQAGGSYEQYL. DNA of the CDR3: TGTGCCAGCAGCCCACAAGCGGGAGGATCCTACGAGCAGTACCTC. The rearrangement uses TRBV7-9 and TRBJ2-7, with 9 bases aligning to TRBD2. CDR1 and CDR2 (germline): SEHNR, FQNEAQ (reference sequence). The CDR3 contains 15 residues. V lost 5 bases, J lost 1 base, and 6 bases stayed unmatched.

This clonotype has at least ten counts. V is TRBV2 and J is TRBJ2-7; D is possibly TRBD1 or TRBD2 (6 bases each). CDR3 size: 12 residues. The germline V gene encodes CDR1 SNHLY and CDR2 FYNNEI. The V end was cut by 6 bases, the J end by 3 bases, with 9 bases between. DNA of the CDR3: TGTGCCAGCAGGGAGGGGGTCTACGAGCAGTACTTC. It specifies CASREGVYEQYF.

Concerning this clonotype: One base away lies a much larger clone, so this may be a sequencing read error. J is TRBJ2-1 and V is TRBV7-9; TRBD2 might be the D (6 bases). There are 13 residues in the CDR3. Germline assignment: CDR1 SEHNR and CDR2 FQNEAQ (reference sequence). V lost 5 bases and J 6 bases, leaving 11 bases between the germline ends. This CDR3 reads CASSGTGVNEQFF. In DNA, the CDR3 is TGTGCCAGCAGCGGGACTGGAGTCAATGAGCAGTTCTTC.

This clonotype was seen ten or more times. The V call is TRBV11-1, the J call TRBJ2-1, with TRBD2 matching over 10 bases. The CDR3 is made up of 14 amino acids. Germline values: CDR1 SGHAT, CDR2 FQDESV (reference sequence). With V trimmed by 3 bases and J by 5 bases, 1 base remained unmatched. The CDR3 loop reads CASSFGLADNEQFF. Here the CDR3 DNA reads TGTGCCAGCAGCTTCGGACTAGCGGACAATGAGCAGTTCTTC.